The entry below describes one TCR beta chain. A read error may produce the germline difference seen at one junction end. This record comes from a study of cytomegalovirus exposure and HLA in healthy donors. Germline loops: CDR1 SGHNT, CDR2 YENEEA. The CDR3 covers 18 residues. 13 Jbeta primers and 60 Vbeta primers were used for the PCR. Here immunoSEQ multiplex PCR was the method, and the copy in TCRdb shows in-frame clones only, minus some. In the table there are about 120,000 clones, 75% to 85% of which are singletons. The rearrangement links TRBV11-3 to TRBJ1-3; tentatively, D is TRBD1 (5 bases). This TCR was sampled from a man aged 40-50 years in good health and CMV-seronegative. The specimen was PBMCs. Here the CDR3 DNA reads TGTGCCAGCAACTTAGATCAGGGTTGGATCATCTCTGGAAACACCATATATTTT. It encodes CASNLDQGWIISGNTIYF.